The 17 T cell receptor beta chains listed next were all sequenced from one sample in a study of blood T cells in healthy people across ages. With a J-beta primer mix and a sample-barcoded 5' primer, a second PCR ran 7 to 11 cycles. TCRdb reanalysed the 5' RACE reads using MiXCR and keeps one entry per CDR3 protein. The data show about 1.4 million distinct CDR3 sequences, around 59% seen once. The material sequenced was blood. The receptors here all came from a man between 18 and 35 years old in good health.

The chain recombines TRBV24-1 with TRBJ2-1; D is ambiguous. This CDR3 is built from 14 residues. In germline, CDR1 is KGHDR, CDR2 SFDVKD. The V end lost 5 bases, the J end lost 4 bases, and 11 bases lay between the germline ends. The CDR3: CATSGLTAYNEQFF. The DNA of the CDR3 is TGTGCCACCAGTGGTTTAACGGCTTACAATGAGCAGTTCTTC.

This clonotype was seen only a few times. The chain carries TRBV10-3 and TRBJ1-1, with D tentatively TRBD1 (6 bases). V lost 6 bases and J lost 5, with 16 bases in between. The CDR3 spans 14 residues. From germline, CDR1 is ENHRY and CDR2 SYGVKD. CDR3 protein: CAISKTGPGTEAFF. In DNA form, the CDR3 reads TGTGCCATCAGCAAGACAGGCCCGGGAACTGAAGCTTTCTTT.

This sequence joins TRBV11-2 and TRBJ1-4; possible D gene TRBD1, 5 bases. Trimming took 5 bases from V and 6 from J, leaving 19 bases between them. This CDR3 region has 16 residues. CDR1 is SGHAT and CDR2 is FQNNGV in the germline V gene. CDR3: CASSPSSRGGDEKLFF. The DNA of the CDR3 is TGTGCCAGCAGCCCAAGTAGTAGGGGAGGGGATGAAAAACTGTTTTTT.

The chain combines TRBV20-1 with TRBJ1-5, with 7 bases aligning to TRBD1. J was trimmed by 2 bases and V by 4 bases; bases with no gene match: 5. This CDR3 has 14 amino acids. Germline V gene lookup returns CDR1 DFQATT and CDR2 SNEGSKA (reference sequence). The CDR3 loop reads CSAIGQGGNQPQHF. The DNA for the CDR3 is TGCAGTGCTATTGGGCAGGGGGGCAATCAGCCCCAGCATTTT.

CDR3 DNA: TGCAGTGCCCCCCAAGGGGTTCAAGAGACCCAGTACTTC. Translated: CSAPQGVQETQYF. This chain links TRBV20-1 with TRBJ2-5, with a weak D call TRBD1 (5 bases). The CDR3 runs 13 residues. Germline loops: CDR1 DFQATT, CDR2 SNEGSKA (reference sequence). The V end lost 6 bases, the J end lost 2 bases, and 13 bases lay between the germline ends.

The CDR3 protein is CASSSPGQKNTGELFF. CDR3 bases: TGTGCCAGCAGTTCACCGGGACAAAAGAACACCGGGGAGCTGTTTTTT. This chain connects TRBV28 to TRBJ2-2; a possible D gene is TRBD1 (6 bases). V lost 4 bases and J lost 1, with 13 bases in between. The CDR3 length is 16 residues. Germline V gene data show CDR1 as MDHEN and CDR2 as SYDVKM.

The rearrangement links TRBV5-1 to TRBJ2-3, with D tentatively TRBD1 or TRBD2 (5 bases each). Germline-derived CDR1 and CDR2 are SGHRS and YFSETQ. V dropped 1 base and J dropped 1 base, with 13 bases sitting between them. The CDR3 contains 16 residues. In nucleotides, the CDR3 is TGCGCCAGCAGCTTGACGGGACCCGGGGGCACAGATACGCAGTATTTT. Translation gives CASSLTGPGGTDTQYF.

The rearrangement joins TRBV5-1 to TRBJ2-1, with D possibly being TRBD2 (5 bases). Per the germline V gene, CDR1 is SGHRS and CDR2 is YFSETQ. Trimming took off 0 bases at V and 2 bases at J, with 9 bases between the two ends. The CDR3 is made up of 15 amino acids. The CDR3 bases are TGCGCCAGCAGCTTGGGGGAGCGCACCTACAATGAGCAGTTCTTC. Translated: CASSLGERTYNEQFF.

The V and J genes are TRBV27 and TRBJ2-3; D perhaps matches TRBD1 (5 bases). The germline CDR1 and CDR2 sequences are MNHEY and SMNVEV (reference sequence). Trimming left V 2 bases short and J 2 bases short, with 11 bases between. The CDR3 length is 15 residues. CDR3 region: CASSLRGGHTDTQYF. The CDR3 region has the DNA TGTGCCAGCAGTTTAAGGGGTGGCCACACAGATACGCAGTATTTT.

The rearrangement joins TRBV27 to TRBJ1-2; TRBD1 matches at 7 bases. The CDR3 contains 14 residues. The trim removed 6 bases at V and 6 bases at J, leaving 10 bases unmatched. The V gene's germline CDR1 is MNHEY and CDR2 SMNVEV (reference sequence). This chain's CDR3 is CASRDPGGKNGYTF. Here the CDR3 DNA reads TGTGCCAGCAGAGATCCAGGGGGGAAAAATGGCTACACCTTC.

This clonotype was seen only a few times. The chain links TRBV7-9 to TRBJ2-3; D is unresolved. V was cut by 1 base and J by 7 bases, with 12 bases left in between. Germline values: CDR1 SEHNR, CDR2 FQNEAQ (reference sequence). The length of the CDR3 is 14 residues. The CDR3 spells CASSLVALKNTQYF. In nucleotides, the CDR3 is TGTGCCAGCAGCTTAGTCGCCCTCAAAAATACGCAGTATTTT. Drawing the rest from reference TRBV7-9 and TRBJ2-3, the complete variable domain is DTGVSQNPRHKITKRGQNVTFRCDPISEHNRLYWYRQTLGQGPEFLTYFQNEAQLEKSRLLSDRFSAERPKGSFSTLEIQRTEQGDSAMYLCASSLVALKNTQYFGPGTRLTVL.

The CDR3 is CASSPLGHAKNIQYF. The CDR3 DNA reads TGTGCCAGCTCACCACTTGGCCACGCCAAAAACATTCAGTACTTC. The genes are TRBV18 and TRBJ2-4; D unclear. Trimming left V 1 base short and J 1 base short, with 8 bases between. This CDR3 comprises 15 residues. Germline loops: CDR1 KGHSH, CDR2 LQKENI.

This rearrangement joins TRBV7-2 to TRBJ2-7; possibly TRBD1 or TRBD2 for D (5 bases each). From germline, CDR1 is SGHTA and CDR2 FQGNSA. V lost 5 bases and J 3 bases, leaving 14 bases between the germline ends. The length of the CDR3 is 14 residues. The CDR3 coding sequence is TGTGCCAGCAGCATGGGACCCGGAGGCTACGAGCAGTACTTC. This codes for CASSMGPGGYEQYF.

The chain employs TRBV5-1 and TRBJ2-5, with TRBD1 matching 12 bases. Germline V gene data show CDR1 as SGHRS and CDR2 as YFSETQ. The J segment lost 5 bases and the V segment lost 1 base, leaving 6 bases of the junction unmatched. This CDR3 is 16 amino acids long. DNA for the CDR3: TGCGCCAGCAGCTTGACCACGGGACAGGGGGCGGAGACCCAGTACTTC. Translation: CASSLTTGQGAETQYF.

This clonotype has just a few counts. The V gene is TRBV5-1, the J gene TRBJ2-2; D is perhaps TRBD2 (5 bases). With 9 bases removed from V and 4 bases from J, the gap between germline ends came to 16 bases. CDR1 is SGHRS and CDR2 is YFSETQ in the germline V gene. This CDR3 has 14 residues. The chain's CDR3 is CATMRESATGELFF. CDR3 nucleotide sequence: TGCGCCACCATGAGGGAATCGGCCACCGGGGAGCTGTTTTTT.

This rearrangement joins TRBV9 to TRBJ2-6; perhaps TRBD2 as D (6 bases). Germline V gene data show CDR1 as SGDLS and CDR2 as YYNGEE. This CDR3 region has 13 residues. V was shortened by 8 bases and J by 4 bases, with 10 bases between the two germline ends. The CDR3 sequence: CASAGPGANVLTF. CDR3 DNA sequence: TGTGCCAGTGCGGGGCCCGGGGCCAACGTCCTGACTTTC.

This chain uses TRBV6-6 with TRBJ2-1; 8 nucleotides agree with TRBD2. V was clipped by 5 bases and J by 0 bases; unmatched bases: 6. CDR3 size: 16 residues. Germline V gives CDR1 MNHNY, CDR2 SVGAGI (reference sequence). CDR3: CASSTTGGYSYNEQFF. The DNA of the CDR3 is TGTGCCAGCAGTACAACGGGGGGGTACTCCTACAATGAGCAGTTCTTC.